These 13 T cell receptor beta chains were sequenced from one sample in a study of T cell changes during pregnancy in multiple sclerosis. TCRdb's table, derived via immunoSEQ multiplex PCR, lists solely in-frame clones and lacks some. The table shows 50,000 to 60,000 clones, with about 90% occurring only once. Sequences were derived from CD4+ T cells from peripheral blood mononuclear cells, sampled in the second trimester of pregnancy. Every receptor here comes from a female donor with multiple sclerosis, enrolled in a pregnancy study.

V gene TRBV15 combines with J gene TRBJ2-3; 7 bases map to TRBD1. Germline-derived CDR1 and CDR2 are LNHNV and YYDKDF (reference sequence). The V segment lost 1 base and the J segment 2 bases; nucleotides outside the gene matches: 6. The CDR3 runs 16 residues. CDR3 sequence (DNA): TGTGCCACCAGCAGAGCAGCAGGGGGTTTCACAGATACGCAGTATTTT. Its translation is CATSRAAGGFTDTQYF. Full variable domain (rest looked up from reference TRBV15 and TRBJ2-3): DAMVIQNPRYQVTQFGKPVTLSCSQTLNHNVMYWYQQKSSQAPKLLFHYYDKDFNNEADTPDNFQSRRPNTSFCFLDIRSPGLGDTAMYLCATSRAAGGFTDTQYFGPGTRLTVL.

The chain recombines TRBV27 with TRBJ1-1; 7 positions agree with TRBD1. V shed 3 bases and J 6 bases; nucleotides not matched to a gene: 7. CDR1 and CDR2 (germline): MNHEY, SMNVEV (reference sequence). This CDR3 region has 14 residues. The CDR3 coding sequence is TGTGCCAGCAGTTTCCAGGGACAGTCCCCTGAAGCTTTCTTT. It encodes CASSFQGQSPEAFF.

This sequence joins TRBV18 and TRBJ1-1, with D perhaps TRBD1 (6 bases). The CDR3 has 14 amino acids. V was trimmed by 2 bases and J by 2 bases, leaving 9 bases between them. Germline-derived CDR1 and CDR2 are KGHSH and LQKENI. CDR3 in amino acids: CASSPKQGNTEAFF. The DNA for the CDR3 is TGTGCCAGCTCACCAAAACAGGGAAACACTGAAGCTTTCTTT.

V is TRBV9 and J is TRBJ2-1; TRBD1 matches at 7 bases. In germline, CDR1 is SGDLS, CDR2 YYNGEE. The CDR3 has 13 amino acids. V shed 4 bases and J 10 bases; nucleotides not matched to a gene: 8. The CDR3 bases are TGTGCCAGCAGCCCAAAAACAGGGGACGAGCAGTTCTTC. Translation gives CASSPKTGDEQFF. Drawing the rest from reference TRBV9 and TRBJ2-1, the complete variable domain is DSGVTQTPKHLITATGQRVTLRCSPRSGDLSVYWYQQSLDQGLQFLIQYYNGEERAKGNILERFSAQQFPDLHSELNLSSLELGDSALYFCASSPKTGDEQFFGPGTRLTVL.

The chain recombines TRBV15 with TRBJ1-5; D possibly corresponds to TRBD1 (5 bases). The germline V gene encodes CDR1 LNHNV and CDR2 YYDKDF (reference sequence). There are 16 residues in the CDR3. V lost 3 bases, J lost 2 bases, and 14 bases lay in between. The CDR3 loop is CATSSHPGEGNQPQHF. CDR3 DNA sequence: TGTGCCACCAGCAGCCATCCGGGGGAGGGCAATCAGCCCCAGCATTTT.

V gene TRBV9 combines with J gene TRBJ1-3, with a weak D call TRBD1 (5 bases). The CDR3 runs to 16 residues. Trimming left V 5 bases short and J 1 base short, with 16 bases between. Per germline, CDR1 SGDLS and CDR2 YYNGEE. CDR3 in amino acids: CASSQDPPGSGNTIYF. In nucleotides, the CDR3 is TGTGCCAGCAGTCAAGACCCGCCAGGGTCTGGAAACACCATATATTTT.

About this clone itself: Compared with germline, one end of the junction differs, possibly owing to a read error. The rearrangement joins TRBV7-2 to TRBJ1-6; D gene ambiguous. The CDR3 sequence is 16 residues long. Per the germline V gene, CDR1 is SGHTA and CDR2 is FQGNSA. CDR3 sequence: CASSFDSSSYNSPPHF. In DNA form, the CDR3 reads TGTGCCAGCAGCTTTGACTCGAGCTCCTATAATTCACCCCCCCACTTT.

The V call is TRBV5-1, the J call TRBJ2-7, with a tentative D call TRBD2 (5 bases). The V gene lost 4 bases and the J gene lost 5 bases, with 19 bases spanning the gap. This CDR3 comprises 15 residues. CDR1 and CDR2 (germline): SGHRS, YFSETQ. CDR3 in amino acids: CASSPSLGSINEQYF. The CDR3 DNA sequence: TGCGCCAGCAGCCCCTCTCTGGGGAGTATCAACGAGCAGTACTTC.

The chain carries TRBV6-6 and TRBJ2-1, with D perhaps matching TRBD2 (6 bases). Germline V gene sequence: CDR1 MNHNY, CDR2 SVGAGI (reference sequence). The CDR3 consists of 14 residues. Trimming shortened V by 0 bases and J by 10 bases, and 13 bases separated the two germline ends. CDR3 residues: CASSYSALAKEQFF. CDR3 DNA: TGTGCCAGCAGTTACTCGGCACTAGCAAAGGAGCAGTTCTTC.

This rearrangement joins TRBV5-1 to TRBJ2-1; 8 bases agree with TRBD1. V gave up 7 bases and J gave up 6 bases; unmatched junction bases: 6. Germline V gene data show CDR1 as SGHRS and CDR2 as YFSETQ. The CDR3 is 13 amino acids. CDR3 amino acids: CASGTGRGNEQFF. As DNA, the CDR3 is TGCGCCAGCGGGACAGGTCGGGGCAATGAGCAGTTCTTC.

V usage is TRBV29-1 and J usage is TRBJ2-3; 7 bases match TRBD1. Germline CDR1 and CDR2: SQVTM and ANQGSEA. V was clipped by 1 base and J by 2 bases; unmatched bases: 6. The length of the CDR3 is 15 residues. CDR3 DNA: TGCAGCGTTGAAGTAGCAGGGGGAGCCACAGATACGCAGTATTTT. This translates into CSVEVAGGATDTQYF.

V and J are TRBV9 and TRBJ2-6; D ambiguous. V was cut by 1 base and J by 0 bases, with 5 bases left in between. This CDR3 is built from 15 residues. Germline CDR1 and CDR2: SGDLS and YYNGEE. This chain's CDR3 is CASSVLFSGANVLTF. The CDR3, as DNA: TGTGCCAGCAGCGTACTATTCTCTGGGGCCAACGTCCTGACTTTC.

V is TRBV9 and J is TRBJ1-1; tentative D call: TRBD1 (6 bases). Per the germline V gene, CDR1 is SGDLS and CDR2 is YYNGEE. This CDR3 spans 15 amino acids. The ends were cut back, 3 bases at V and 1 base at J, with 13 bases in the middle. The CDR3 bases are TGTGCCAGCAGCGCCGGGACACTGGGGAACACTGAAGCTTTCTTT. It encodes CASSAGTLGNTEAFF.